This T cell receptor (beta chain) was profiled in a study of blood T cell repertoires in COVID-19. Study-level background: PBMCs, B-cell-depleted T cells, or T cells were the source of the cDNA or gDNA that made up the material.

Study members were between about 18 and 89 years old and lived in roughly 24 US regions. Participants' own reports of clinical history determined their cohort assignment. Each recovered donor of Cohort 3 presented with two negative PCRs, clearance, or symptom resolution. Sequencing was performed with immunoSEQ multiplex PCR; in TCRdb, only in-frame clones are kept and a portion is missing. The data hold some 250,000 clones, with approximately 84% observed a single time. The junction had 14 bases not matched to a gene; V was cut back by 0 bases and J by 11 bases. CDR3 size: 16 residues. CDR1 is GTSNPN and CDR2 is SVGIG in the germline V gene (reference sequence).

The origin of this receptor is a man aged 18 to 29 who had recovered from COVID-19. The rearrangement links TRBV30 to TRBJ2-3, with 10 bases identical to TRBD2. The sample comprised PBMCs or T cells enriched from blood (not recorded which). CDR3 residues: CAWSVSSGGARRWQYF. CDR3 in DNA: TGTGCCTGGAGTGTGAGCAGCGGGGGGGCCAGGCGATGGCAGTATTTT.